Each of the 5 T cell receptor beta chains below was sequenced from the same sample in a study of vaccination effects on CD4 cells after COVID-19. Antigen-specific CD4+ T cells expanded by the ViraFEST assay with viral peptide pools were then sequenced. Scientists isolated CD4+ T cells after a roughly ten-day culture period ended. Everyone in the study got two shots of either the BNT162b2 or mRNA-1273 vaccine. Method: immunoSEQ multiplex PCR; TCRdb's copy keeps in-frame clones and lacks some. The table lists about 69,000 clones, approximately 76% of them singletons. The antigens for these receptors are not known. The sample consisted of CD4+ T cells from PBMCs cultured with HCoV-OC43 spike peptides, taken after COVID-19 vaccination. The subset was: HCoV-OC43 spike overlapping peptide pool stimulation. The receptors derive from a human donor who received a COVID-19 vaccine.

This chain connects TRBV10-3 to TRBJ2-5, with D uncertain. V was trimmed by 4 bases and J by 2 bases, leaving 14 bases between them. The CDR3 is 15 amino acids. In germline, CDR1 is ENHRY, CDR2 SYGVKD. CDR3 protein: CAISALANQQETQYF. DNA of the CDR3: TGTGCCATCAGTGCTCTGGCCAACCAACAAGAGACCCAGTACTTC.

This clone was seen a single time. The gene calls are TRBV9 and TRBJ2-3; D is unresolved. The germline CDR1 and CDR2 sequences are SGDLS and YYNGEE. V was cut by 2 bases and J by 0 bases, with 10 bases left in between. The CDR3 totals 15 residues. The CDR3, as DNA: TGTGCCAGCAGCGTTTTCCGAACTAGCACAGATACGCAGTATTTT. It specifies CASSVFRTSTDTQYF. Supplemented by reference TRBV9 and TRBJ2-3, the full variable domain reads DSGVTQTPKHLITATGQRVTLRCSPRSGDLSVYWYQQSLDQGLQFLIQYYNGEERAKGNILERFSAQQFPDLHSELNLSSLELGDSALYFCASSVFRTSTDTQYFGPGTRLTVL.

Only a few counts were recorded for this clone. The CDR3 spells CASSRTGGDTQYF. In nucleotides, the CDR3 is TGTGCCAGCAGTCGGACAGGGGGAGATACGCAGTATTTT. The chain recombines TRBV12-3 or TRBV12-4 with TRBJ2-3; 10 bases fit TRBD1. The CDR3 is 13 amino acids. With 5 bases clipped from V and 5 bases from J, the junction kept 1 base outside the gene matches.

The V gene is TRBV6-1, the J gene TRBJ2-7; maybe TRBD2 (7 bases). This CDR3 is 14 amino acids long. V gave up 0 bases and J gave up 6 bases, with 12 bases separating them. CDR1 and CDR2 from the germline V gene are MNHNS and SASEGT. The CDR3 bases are TGTGCCAGCAGTGAAGCCACAGGGAGGGGCGAGCAGTACGTC. Encoded protein: CASSEATGRGEQYV.

The chain joins TRBV18 to TRBJ1-3; D may be TRBD1 (6 bases). The CDR3 is 15 residues long. V was trimmed by 5 bases and J by 0 bases, leaving 11 bases between them. Germline-derived CDR1 and CDR2 are KGHSH and LQKENI. The CDR3 DNA sequence: TGTGCCAGCTCATTGGGACATATCTCTGGAAACACCATATATTTT. Translation: CASSLGHISGNTIYF.